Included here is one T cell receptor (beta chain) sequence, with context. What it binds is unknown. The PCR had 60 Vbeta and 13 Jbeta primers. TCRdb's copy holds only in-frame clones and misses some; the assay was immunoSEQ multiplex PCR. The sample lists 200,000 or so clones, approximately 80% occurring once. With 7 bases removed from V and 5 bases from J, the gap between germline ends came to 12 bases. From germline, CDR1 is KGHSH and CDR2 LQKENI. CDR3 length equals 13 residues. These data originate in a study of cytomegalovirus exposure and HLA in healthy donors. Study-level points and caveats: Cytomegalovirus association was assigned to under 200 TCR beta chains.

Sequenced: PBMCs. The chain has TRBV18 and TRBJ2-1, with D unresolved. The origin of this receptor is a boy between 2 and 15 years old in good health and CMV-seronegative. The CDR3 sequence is CASLLGLNNEQFF. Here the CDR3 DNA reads TGTGCCAGCTTGTTGGGCCTGAACAATGAGCAGTTCTTC.